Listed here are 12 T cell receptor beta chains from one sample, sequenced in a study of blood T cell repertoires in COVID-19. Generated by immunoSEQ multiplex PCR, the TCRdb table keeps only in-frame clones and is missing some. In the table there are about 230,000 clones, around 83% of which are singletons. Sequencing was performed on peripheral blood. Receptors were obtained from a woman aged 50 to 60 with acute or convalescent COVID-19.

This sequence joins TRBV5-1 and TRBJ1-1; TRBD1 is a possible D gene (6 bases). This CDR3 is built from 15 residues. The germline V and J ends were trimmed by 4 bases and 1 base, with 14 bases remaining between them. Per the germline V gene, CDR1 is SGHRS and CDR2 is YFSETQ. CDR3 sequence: CASSITQGGNTEAFF. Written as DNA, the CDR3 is TGCGCCAGCAGCATAACACAGGGTGGGAACACTGAAGCTTTCTTT.

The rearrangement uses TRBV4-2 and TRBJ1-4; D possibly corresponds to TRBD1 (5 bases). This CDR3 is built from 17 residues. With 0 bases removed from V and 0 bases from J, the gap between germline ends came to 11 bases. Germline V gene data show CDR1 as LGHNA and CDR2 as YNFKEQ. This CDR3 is CASSQDRTQATNEKLFF. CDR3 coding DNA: TGTGCCAGCAGCCAAGATAGGACACAGGCAACTAATGAAAAACTGTTTTTT.

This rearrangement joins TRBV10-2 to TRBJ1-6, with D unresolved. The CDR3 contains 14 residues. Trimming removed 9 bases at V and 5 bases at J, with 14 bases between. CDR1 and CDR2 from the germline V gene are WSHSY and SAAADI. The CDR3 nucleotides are TGCGCCAGTGGGCGCCGGCCGAATAATTCACCCCTCCACTTT. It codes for CASGRRPNNSPLHF.

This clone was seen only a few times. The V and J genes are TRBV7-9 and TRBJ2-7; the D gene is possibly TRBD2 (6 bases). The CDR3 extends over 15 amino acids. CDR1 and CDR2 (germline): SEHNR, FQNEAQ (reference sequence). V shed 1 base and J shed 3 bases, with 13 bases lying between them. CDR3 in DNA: TGTGCCAGCAGCTTAGGAGGCGGGGTTAACTACGAGCAGTACTTC. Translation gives CASSLGGGVNYEQYF. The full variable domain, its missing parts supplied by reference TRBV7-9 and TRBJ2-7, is DTGVSQNPRHKITKRGQNVTFRCDPISEHNRLYWYRQTLGQGPEFLTYFQNEAQLEKSRLLSDRFSAERPKGSFSTLEIQRTEQGDSAMYLCASSLGGGVNYEQYFGPGTRLTVT.

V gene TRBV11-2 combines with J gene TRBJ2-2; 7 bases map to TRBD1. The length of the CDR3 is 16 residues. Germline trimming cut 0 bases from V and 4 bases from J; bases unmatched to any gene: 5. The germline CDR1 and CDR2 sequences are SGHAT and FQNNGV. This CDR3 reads CASSLETGLLTGELFF. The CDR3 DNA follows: TGTGCCAGCAGCTTAGAGACAGGGTTACTCACCGGGGAGCTGTTTTTT. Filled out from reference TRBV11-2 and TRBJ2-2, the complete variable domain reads EAGVAQSPRYKIIEKRQSVAFWCNPISGHATLYWYQQILGQGPKLLIQFQNNGVVDDSQLPKDRFSAERLKGVDSTLKIQPAKLEDSAVYLCASSLETGLLTGELFFGEGSRLTVL.

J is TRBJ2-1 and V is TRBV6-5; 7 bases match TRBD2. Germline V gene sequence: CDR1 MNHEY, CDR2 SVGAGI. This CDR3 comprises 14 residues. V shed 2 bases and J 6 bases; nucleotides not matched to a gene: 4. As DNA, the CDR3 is TGTGCCAGCAGTTACGTTTCTAGCGGCAATGAGCAGTTCTTC. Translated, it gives CASSYVSSGNEQFF.

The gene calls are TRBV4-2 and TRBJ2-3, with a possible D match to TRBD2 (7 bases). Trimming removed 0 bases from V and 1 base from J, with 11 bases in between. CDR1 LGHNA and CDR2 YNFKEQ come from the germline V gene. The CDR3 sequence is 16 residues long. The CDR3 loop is CASSQEGGHGTDTQYF. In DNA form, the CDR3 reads TGTGCCAGCAGCCAAGAGGGGGGGCACGGCACAGATACGCAGTATTTT.

DNA for the CDR3: TGTGCCAGCAGACAGGGGGTGAACACTGAAGCTTTCTTT. Translating it yields CASRQGVNTEAFF. This chain joins TRBV12-3 or TRBV12-4 and TRBJ1-1; 8 bases map to TRBD1. After removal of 6 bases from V and 0 bases from J, the junction contained 0 bases not matched to a gene. This CDR3 spans 13 amino acids.

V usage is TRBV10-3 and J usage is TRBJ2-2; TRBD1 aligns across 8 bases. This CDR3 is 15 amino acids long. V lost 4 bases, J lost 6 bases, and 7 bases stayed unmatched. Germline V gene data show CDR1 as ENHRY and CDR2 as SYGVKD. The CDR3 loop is CAISGTGLSSGELFF. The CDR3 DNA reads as TGTGCCATCAGTGGGACAGGGTTGAGCTCCGGGGAGCTGTTTTTT.

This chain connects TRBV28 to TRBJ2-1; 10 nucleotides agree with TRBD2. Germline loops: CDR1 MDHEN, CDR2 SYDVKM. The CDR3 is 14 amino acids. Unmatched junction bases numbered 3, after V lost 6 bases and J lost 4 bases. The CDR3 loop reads CASRSGRAYNEQFF. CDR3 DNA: TGTGCCAGCAGGAGCGGGAGGGCATACAATGAGCAGTTCTTC. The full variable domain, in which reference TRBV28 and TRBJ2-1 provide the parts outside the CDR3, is DVKVTQSSRYLVKRTGEKVFLECVQDMDHENMFWYRQDPGLGLRLIYFSYDVKMKEKGDIPEGYSVSREKKERFSLILESASTNQTSMYLCASRSGRAYNEQFFGPGTRLTVL.

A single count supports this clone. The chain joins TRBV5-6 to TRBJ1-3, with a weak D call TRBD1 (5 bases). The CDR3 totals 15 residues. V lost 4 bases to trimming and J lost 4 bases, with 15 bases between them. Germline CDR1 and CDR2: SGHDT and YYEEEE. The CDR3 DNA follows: TGTGCCAGCAGCCAGGGAGGGAGCCGGGGAAACACCATATATTTT. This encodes CASSQGGSRGNTIYF.

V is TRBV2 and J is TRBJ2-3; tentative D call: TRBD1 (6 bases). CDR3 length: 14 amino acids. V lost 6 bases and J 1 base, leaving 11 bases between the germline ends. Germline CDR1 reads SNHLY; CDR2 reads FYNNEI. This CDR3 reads CASRNRVGTDTQYF. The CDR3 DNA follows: TGTGCCAGCAGAAACAGGGTCGGCACAGATACGCAGTATTTT. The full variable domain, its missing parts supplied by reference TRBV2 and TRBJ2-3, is EPEVTQTPSHQVTQMGQEVILRCVPISNHLYFYWYRQILGQKVEFLVSFYNNEISEKSEIFDDQFSVERPDGSNFTLKIRSTKLEDSAMYFCASRNRVGTDTQYFGPGTRLTVL.